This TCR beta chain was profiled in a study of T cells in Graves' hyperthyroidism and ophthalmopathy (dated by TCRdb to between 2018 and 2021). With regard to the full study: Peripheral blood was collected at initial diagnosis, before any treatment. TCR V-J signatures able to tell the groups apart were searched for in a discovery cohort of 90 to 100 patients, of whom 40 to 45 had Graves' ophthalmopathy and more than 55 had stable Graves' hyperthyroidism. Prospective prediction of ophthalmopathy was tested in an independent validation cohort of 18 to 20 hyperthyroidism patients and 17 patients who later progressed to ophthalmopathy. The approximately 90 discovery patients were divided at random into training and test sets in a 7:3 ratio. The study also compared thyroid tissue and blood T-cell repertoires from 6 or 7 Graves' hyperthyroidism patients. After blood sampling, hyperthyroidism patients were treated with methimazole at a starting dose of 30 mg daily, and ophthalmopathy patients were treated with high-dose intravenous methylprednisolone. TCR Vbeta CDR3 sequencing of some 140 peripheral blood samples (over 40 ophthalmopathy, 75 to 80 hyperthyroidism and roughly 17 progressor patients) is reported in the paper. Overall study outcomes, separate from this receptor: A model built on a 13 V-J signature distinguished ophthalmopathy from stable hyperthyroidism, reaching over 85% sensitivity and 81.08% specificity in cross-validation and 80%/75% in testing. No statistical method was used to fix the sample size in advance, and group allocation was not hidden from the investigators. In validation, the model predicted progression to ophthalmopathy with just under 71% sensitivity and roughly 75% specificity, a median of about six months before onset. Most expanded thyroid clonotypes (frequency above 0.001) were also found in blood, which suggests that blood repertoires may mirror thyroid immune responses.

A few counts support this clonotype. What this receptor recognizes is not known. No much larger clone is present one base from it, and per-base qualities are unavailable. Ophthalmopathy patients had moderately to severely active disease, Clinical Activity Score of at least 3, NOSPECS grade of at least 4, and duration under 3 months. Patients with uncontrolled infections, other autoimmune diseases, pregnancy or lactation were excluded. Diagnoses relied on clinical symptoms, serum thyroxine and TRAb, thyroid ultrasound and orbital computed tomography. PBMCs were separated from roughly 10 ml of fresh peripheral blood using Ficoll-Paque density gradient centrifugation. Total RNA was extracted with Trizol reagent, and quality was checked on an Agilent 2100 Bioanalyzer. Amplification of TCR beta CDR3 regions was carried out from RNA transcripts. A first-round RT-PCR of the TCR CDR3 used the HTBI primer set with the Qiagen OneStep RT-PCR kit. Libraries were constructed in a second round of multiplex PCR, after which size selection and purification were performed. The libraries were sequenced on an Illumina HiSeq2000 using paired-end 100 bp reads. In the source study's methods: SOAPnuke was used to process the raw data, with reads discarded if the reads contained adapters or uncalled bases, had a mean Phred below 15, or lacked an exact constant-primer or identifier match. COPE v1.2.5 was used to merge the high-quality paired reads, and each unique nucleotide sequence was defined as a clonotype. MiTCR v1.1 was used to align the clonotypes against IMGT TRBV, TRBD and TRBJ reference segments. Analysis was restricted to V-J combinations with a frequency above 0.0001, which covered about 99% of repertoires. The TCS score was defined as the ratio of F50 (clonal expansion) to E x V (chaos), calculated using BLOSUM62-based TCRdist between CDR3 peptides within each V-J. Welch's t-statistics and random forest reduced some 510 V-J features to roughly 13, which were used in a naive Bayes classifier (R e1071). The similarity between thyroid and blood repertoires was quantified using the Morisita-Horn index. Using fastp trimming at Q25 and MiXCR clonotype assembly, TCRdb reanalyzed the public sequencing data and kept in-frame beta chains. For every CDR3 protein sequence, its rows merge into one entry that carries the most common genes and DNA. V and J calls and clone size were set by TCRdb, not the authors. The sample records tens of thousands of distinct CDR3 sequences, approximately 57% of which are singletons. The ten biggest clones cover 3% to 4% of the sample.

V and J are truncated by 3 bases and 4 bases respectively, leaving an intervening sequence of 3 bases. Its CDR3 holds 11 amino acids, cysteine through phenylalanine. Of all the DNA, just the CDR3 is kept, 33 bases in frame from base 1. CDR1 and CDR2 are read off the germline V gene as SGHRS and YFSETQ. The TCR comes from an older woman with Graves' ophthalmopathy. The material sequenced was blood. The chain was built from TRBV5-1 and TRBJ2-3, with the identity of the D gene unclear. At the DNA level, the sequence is TGCGCCAGCAGCTCCGCAGATACGCAGTATTTT. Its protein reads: CASSSADTQYF.